The source of this TCR beta chain is a study of response to subunit inactivated influenza vaccine. MiXCR, applied by TCRdb to the RT-PCR reads, yields one record per CDR3 protein. The table shows hundreds of thousands of distinct CDR3 sequences, with approximately 10% occurring only once. The germline CDR1 and CDR2 sequences are LGHDT and YNNKEL (reference sequence). The CDR3 runs to 13 residues. V was clipped by 4 bases and J by 6 bases, with 7 bases between them. The same specimen was also included in a second study, on T cells expressing NK-cell markers. That paper notes: Template switching by 5'RACE with UMIs generated the TCR beta cDNA.

The starting material was PBMCs from blood, obtained on the day of vaccination. The V call is TRBV3-1, the J call TRBJ2-6; the D call may be TRBD1 or TRBD2 (5 bases each). The receptor comes from a man in his fifties who received an inactivated influenza vaccine. The CDR3 here is CASSRGTANVLTF. Written as DNA, the CDR3 is TGTGCCAGCAGCCGGGGGACGGCCAACGTCCTGACTTTC.